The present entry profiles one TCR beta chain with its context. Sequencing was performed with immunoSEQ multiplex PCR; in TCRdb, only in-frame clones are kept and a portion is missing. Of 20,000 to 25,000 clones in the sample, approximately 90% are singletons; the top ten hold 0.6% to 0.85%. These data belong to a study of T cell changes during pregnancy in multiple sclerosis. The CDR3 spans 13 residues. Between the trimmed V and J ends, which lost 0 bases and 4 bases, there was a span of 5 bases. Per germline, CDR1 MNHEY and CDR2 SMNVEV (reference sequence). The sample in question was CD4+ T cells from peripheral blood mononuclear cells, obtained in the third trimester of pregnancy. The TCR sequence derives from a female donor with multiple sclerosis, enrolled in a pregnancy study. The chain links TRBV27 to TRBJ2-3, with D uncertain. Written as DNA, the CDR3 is TGTGCCAGCAGTTTATCACTGGCAGATACGCAGTATTTT. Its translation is CASSLSLADTQYF.